This entry features one T cell receptor beta chain sequence. Its target is not known. The data stem from a study of T cell responses to AZD1222 COVID-19 vaccine. Study-wide results and limits: A mostly white British donor set with more females was recruited, and clonal diversity was possibly underestimated. As reported, nearly half of all spike-specific TCRs target variant regions that are unmutated.

Germline V gene sequence: CDR1 GTSNPN, CDR2 SVGIG (reference sequence). V was clipped by 8 bases and J by 0 bases, with 20 bases between them. The CDR3 loop spans 15 amino acids. TCRdb keeps only in-frame clones here, not all; method: immunoSEQ multiplex PCR. The table records around 140,000 clones, over 90% of them present only once. The V and J genes are TRBV30 and TRBJ2-7; unclear D gene. The origin of this receptor is an adult in good health. Sequenced here: peripheral blood, sampled on day 0 of MenACWY control vaccination. The CDR3 here is CAAHSGSWSSYEQYF. The CDR3 DNA reads as TGTGCCGCCCACTCTGGCTCCTGGAGCTCCTACGAGCAGTACTTC.